The 10 T cell receptor beta chains listed next were all sequenced from one sample in a study of cytomegalovirus exposure and HLA in healthy donors. The primer mix had 60 Vbeta and 13 Jbeta primers. Sequencing used immunoSEQ multiplex PCR; TCRdb keeps in-frame clones, though not all of them. The sample yields about 100,000 clones, about 80% seen once. The material sequenced was PBMCs. These TCRs come from a man aged 55 to 70 in good health and CMV-seropositive.

The chain uses TRBV5-1 and TRBJ2-7; D is perhaps TRBD2 (6 bases). Germline loops: CDR1 SGHRS, CDR2 YFSETQ. The V gene lost 0 bases and the J gene lost 3 bases, with 10 bases spanning the gap. This CDR3 spans 14 amino acids. CDR3 nucleotides: TGCGCCAGCAGCTTGGATGGGGGGAGCTACGAGCAGTACTTC. The encoded protein is CASSLDGGSYEQYF.

The chain uses TRBV18 and TRBJ2-2; D gene ambiguous. The V gene lost 2 bases and the J gene lost 0 bases, with 16 bases spanning the gap. The germline V gene encodes CDR1 KGHSH and CDR2 LQKENI. The CDR3 totals 18 residues. CDR3 DNA sequence: TGTGCCAGCTCACCATCCAGCCTCCTGGGCGCGAACACCGGGGAGCTGTTTTTT. Translated, it gives CASSPSSLLGANTGELFF.

The chain joins TRBV6-1 to TRBJ1-2; perhaps TRBD1 as D (6 bases). Germline loops: CDR1 MNHNS, CDR2 SASEGT. The CDR3 extends over 13 amino acids. The ends were cut back, 7 bases at V and 4 bases at J, with 13 bases in the middle. As DNA, the CDR3 is TGTGCCAGCATCCCCTCAGGGGTCTATGGCTACACCTTC. It yields the protein CASIPSGVYGYTF.

The chain has TRBV5-4 and TRBJ1-4; possibly TRBD1 for D (5 bases). The CDR3 loop spans 15 amino acids. Trimming shortened V by 2 bases and J by 10 bases, and 18 bases separated the two germline ends. Germline V gene lookup returns CDR1 SGHNT and CDR2 YYREEE (reference sequence). CDR3 loop: CASSFSNGADGKLFF. Here the CDR3 DNA reads TGTGCCAGCAGCTTTTCAAATGGGGCTGACGGAAAACTGTTTTTT.

The chain carries TRBV5-1 and TRBJ1-4; D is uncertain. Trimming cost V 0 bases and J 3 bases, with 6 bases left between them. CDR3 length equals 14 residues. CDR1 is SGHRS and CDR2 is YFSETQ in the germline V gene. The CDR3 nucleotides are TGCGCCAGCAGCTTGGACAGCCCTAATGAAAAACTGTTTTTT. Encoded protein: CASSLDSPNEKLFF. The full variable domain, rest sourced from reference TRBV5-1 and TRBJ1-4, is KAGVTQTPRYLIKTRGQQVTLSCSPISGHRSVSWYQQTPGQGLQFLFEYFSETQRNKGNFPGRFSGRQFSNSRSEMNVSTLELGDSALYLCASSLDSPNEKLFFGSGTQLSVL.

The chain combines TRBV5-4 with TRBJ2-3; D remains unclear. CDR1 and CDR2 from the germline V gene are SGHNT and YYREEE (reference sequence). The ends were cut back, 4 bases at V and 3 bases at J, with 9 bases in the middle. The CDR3 covers 13 residues. The CDR3 sequence is CASSPGVTDTQYF. The DNA for the CDR3 is TGTGCCAGCAGCCCCGGAGTTACAGATACGCAGTATTTT.

This sequence joins TRBV9 and TRBJ2-3, with 7 bases matching TRBD1. Germline assignment: CDR1 SGDLS and CDR2 YYNGEE. The length of the CDR3 is 14 residues. The V segment lost 7 bases and the J segment 4 bases; nucleotides outside the gene matches: 9. CDR3 bases: TGTGCCAGCGGTACGACAGGGCTCGCAGATACGCAGTATTTT. It specifies CASGTTGLADTQYF.

This chain joins TRBV18 and TRBJ2-7; 10 nucleotides match TRBD2. V shed 1 base and J 0 bases; nucleotides not matched to a gene: 3. CDR1 and CDR2 (germline): KGHSH, LQKENI. This CDR3 region has 16 residues. The CDR3 nucleotides read TGTGCCAGCTCACCACGCTCTAGCGGGAGCTCCTACGAGCAGTACTTC. It translates to CASSPRSSGSSYEQYF.

The chain recombines TRBV11-2 with TRBJ1-2, with 7 positions matching TRBD1. V was clipped by 5 bases and J by 7 bases; unmatched bases: 7. Per the germline V gene, CDR1 is SGHAT and CDR2 is FQNNGV. This CDR3 has 13 amino acids. The chain's CDR3 is CASSLEGGRGYTF. The CDR3 DNA is TGTGCCAGCAGCCTTGAAGGGGGCCGTGGCTACACCTTC.

This clone has just a few counts. This chain uses TRBV28 with TRBJ2-1, with 9 nucleotides matching TRBD2. With 7 bases clipped from V and 8 bases from J, the junction kept 12 bases outside the gene matches. CDR1 MDHEN and CDR2 SYDVKM come from the germline V gene. The length of the CDR3 is 15 residues. CDR3: CASNPGGGASDEQFF. DNA for the CDR3: TGTGCCAGCAACCCTGGCGGGGGGGCCTCAGATGAGCAGTTCTTC. Full variable domain (rest looked up from reference TRBV28 and TRBJ2-1): DVKVTQSSRYLVKRTGEKVFLECVQDMDHENMFWYRQDPGLGLRLIYFSYDVKMKEKGDIPEGYSVSREKKERFSLILESASTNQTSMYLCASNPGGGASDEQFFGPGTRLTVL.